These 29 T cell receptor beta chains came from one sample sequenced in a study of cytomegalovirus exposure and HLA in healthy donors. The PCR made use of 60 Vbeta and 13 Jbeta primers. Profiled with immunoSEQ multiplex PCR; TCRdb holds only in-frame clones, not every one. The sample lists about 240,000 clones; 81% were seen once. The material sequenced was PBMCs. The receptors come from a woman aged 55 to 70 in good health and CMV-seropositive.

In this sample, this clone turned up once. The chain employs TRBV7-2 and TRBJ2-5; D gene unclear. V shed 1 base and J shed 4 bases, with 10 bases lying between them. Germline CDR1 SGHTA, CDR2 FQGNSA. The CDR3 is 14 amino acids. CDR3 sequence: CASSLGAGGETQYF. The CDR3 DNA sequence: TGTGCCAGCAGCTTAGGGGCAGGTGGAGAGACCCAGTACTTC.

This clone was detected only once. The CDR3 DNA reads TGTGCCAGCTCACCACACAGGGACAATGAGCAGTTCTTC. Its protein is CASSPHRDNEQFF. V is TRBV18 and J is TRBJ2-1, with D possibly TRBD1 on 6 matching bases. CDR3 size: 13 residues. Per germline, CDR1 KGHSH and CDR2 LQKENI. V lost 1 base, J lost 5 bases, and 6 bases lay in between.

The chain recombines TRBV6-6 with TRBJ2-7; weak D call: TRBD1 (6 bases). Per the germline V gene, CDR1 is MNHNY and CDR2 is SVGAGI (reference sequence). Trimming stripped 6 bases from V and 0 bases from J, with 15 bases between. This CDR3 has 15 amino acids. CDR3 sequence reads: CASRKTGLNSYEQYF. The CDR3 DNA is TGTGCCAGCAGAAAGACAGGACTCAACTCCTACGAGCAGTACTTC.

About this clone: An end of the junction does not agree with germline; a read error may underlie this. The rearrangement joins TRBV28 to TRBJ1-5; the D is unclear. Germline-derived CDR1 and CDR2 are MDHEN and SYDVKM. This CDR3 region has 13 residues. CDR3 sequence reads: CASSRLTYQPRHF. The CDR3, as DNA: TGTGCCAGCAGTCGACTGACTTATCAGCCCCGGCATTTT. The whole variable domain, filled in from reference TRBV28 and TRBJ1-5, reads DVKVTQSSRYLVKRTGEKVFLECVQDMDHENMFWYRQDPGLGLRLIYFSYDVKMKEKGDIPEGYSVSREKKERFSLILESASTNQTSMYLCASSRLTYQPRHFGDGTRLSIL.

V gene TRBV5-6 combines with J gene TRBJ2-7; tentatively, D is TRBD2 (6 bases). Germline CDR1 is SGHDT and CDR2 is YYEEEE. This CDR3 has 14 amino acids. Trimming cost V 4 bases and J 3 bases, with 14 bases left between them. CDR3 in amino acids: CASSRSQDYYEQYF. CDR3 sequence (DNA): TGTGCCAGCAGCCGCTCCCAGGACTACTACGAGCAGTACTTC.

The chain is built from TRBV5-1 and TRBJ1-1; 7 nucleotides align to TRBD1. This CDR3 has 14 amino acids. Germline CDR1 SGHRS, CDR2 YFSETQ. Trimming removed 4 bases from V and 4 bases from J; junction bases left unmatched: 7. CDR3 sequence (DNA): TGCGCCAGCAGCCTACAGGGGATGGGCACTGAAGCTTTCTTT. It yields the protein CASSLQGMGTEAFF.

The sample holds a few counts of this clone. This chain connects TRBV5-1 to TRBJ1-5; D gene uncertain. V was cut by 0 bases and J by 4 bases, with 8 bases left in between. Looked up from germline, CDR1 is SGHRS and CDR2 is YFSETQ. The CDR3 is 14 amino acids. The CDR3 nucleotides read TGCGCCAGCAGCTTGGCGGGGAGGAATCAGCCCCAGCATTTT. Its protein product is CASSLAGRNQPQHF.

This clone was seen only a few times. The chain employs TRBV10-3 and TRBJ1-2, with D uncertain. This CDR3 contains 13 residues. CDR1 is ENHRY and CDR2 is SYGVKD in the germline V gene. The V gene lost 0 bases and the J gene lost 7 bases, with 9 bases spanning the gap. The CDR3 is CAISESRVSGYTF. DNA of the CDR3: TGTGCCATCAGTGAGTCGAGAGTTAGTGGCTACACCTTC.

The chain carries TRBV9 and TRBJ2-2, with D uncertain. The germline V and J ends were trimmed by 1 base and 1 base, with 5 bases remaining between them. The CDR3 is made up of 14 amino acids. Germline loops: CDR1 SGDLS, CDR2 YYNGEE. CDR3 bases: TGTGCCAGCAGCGTACCAGGGAACACCGGGGAGCTGTTTTTT. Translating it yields CASSVPGNTGELFF.

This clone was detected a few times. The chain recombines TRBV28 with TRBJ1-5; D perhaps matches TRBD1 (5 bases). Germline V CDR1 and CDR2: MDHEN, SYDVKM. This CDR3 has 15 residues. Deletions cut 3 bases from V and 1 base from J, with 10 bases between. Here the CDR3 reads CASSFGGGSNQPQHF. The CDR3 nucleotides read TGTGCCAGCAGTTTCGGGGGGGGGAGCAATCAGCCCCAGCATTTT.

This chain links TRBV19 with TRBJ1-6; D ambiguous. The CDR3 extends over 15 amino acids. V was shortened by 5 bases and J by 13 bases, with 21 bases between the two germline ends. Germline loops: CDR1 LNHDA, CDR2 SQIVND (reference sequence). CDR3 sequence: CASSAGVPRELPLHF. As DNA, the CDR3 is TGTGCCAGTAGTGCGGGAGTTCCCCGGGAACTGCCCCTCCACTTT.

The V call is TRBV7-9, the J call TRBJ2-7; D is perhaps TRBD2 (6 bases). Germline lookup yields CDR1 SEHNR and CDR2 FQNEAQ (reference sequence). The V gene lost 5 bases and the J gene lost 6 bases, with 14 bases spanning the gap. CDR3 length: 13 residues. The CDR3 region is CASSLLMGGEQYF. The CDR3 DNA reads TGTGCCAGCAGCCTTCTTATGGGGGGCGAGCAGTACTTC.

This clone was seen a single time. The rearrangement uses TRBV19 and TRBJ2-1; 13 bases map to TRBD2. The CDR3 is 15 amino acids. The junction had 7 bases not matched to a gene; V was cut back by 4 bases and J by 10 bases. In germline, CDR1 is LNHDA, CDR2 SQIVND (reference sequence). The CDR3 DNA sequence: TGTGCCAGTAGTAGCCTACTAGCGGGAGGGGAAGAGCAGTTCTTC. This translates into CASSSLLAGGEEQFF.

CDR3 loop: CASSLEGAGYSPLHF. DNA for the CDR3: TGCGCCAGCAGCTTGGAGGGGGCGGGATATTCACCCCTCCACTTT. This chain links TRBV5-1 with TRBJ1-6; TRBD1 aligns across 7 bases. The J segment lost 8 bases and the V segment lost 0 bases, leaving 5 bases of the junction unmatched. This CDR3 comprises 15 residues. Per the germline V gene, CDR1 is SGHRS and CDR2 is YFSETQ.

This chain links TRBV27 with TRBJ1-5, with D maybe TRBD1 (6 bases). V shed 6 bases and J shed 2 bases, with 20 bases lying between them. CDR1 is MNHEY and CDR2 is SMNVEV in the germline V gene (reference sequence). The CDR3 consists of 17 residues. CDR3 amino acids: CASRVTGTLVRNQPQHF. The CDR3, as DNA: TGTGCCAGCAGAGTGACAGGCACTTTAGTACGCAATCAGCCCCAGCATTTT.

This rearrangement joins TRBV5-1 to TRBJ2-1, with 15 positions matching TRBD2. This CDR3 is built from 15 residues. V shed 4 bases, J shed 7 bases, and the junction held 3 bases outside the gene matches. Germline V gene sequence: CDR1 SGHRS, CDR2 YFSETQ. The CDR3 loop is CASSVGTSGRNEQFF. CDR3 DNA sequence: TGCGCCAGCAGCGTCGGGACTAGCGGGAGGAATGAGCAGTTCTTC.

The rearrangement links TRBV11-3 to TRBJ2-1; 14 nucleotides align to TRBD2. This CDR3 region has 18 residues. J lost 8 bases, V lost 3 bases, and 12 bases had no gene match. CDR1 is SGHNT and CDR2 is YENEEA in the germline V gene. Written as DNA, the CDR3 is TGTGCCAGCAGCTTGGGGGATCGACTAGCGGGAGGGCCCTATGAGCAGTTCTTC. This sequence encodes CASSLGDRLAGGPYEQFF. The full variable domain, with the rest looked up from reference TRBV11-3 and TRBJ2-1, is EAGVVQSPRYKIIEKKQPVAFWCNPISGHNTLYWYLQNLGQGPELLIRYENEEAVDDSQLPKDRFSAERLKGVDSTLKIQPAELGDSAVYLCASSLGDRLAGGPYEQFFGPGTRLTVL.

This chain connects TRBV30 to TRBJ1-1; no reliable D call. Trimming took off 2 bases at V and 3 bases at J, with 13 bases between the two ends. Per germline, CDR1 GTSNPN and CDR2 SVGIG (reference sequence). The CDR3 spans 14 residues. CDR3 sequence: CAWSRRAFDTEAFF. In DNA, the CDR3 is TGTGCCTGGAGTCGGCGGGCCTTCGACACTGAAGCTTTCTTT.

This CDR3 is CASSSGLAGVRPTDTQYF. The CDR3 DNA sequence: TGTGCCAGCAGCTCGGGACTAGCGGGAGTTAGACCCACAGATACGCAGTATTTT. The chain carries TRBV7-9 and TRBJ2-3; 14 nucleotides agree with TRBD2. The CDR3 runs 18 residues. The junction had 8 bases not matched to a gene; V was cut back by 4 bases and J by 2 bases. Germline V gene lookup returns CDR1 SEHNR and CDR2 FQNEAQ (reference sequence).

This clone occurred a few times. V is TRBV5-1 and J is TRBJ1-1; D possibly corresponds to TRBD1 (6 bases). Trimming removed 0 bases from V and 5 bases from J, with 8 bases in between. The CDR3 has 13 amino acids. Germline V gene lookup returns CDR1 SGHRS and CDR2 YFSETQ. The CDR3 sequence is CASSLEQGTEAFF. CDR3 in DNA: TGCGCCAGCAGCTTGGAACAGGGAACTGAAGCTTTCTTT.

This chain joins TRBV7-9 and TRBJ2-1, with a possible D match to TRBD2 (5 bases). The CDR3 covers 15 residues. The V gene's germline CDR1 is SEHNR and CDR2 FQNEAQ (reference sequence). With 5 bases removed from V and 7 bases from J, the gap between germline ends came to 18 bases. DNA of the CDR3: TGTGCCAGCAGCCAGTACCCCTTGGGCGGGAATGAGCAGTTCTTC. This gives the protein CASSQYPLGGNEQFF.

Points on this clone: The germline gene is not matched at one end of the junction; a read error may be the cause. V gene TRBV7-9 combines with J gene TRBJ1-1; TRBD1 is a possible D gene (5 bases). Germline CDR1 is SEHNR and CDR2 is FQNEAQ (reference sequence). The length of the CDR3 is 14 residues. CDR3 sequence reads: CSSSFHGRDGEAFF. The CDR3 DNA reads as TGTTCCAGCAGCTTCCACGGGAGGGACGGTGAAGCTTTCTTT.

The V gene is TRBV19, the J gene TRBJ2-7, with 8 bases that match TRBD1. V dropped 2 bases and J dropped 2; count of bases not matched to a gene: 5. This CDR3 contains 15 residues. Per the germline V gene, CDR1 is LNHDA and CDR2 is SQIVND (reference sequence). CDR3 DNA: TGTGCCAGTAGTATACCGGGACAGGCTACCTACGAGCAGTACTTC. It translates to CASSIPGQATYEQYF.

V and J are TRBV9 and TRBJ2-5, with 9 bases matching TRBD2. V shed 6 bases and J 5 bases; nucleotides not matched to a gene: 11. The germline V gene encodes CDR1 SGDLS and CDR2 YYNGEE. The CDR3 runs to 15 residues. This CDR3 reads CASTGSGSSRETQYF. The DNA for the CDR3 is TGTGCCAGCACAGGTAGCGGGAGCAGTAGGGAGACCCAGTACTTC.

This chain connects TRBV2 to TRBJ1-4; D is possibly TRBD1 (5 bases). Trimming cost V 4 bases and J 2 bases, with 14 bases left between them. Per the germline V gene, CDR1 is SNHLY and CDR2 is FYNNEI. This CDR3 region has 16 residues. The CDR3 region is CASSVRPGGTNEKLFF. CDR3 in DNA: TGTGCCAGCAGTGTACGACCCGGGGGGACTAATGAAAAACTGTTTTTT. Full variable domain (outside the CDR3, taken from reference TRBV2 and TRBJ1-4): EPEVTQTPSHQVTQMGQEVILRCVPISNHLYFYWYRQILGQKVEFLVSFYNNEISEKSEIFDDQFSVERPDGSNFTLKIRSTKLEDSAMYFCASSVRPGGTNEKLFFGSGTQLSVL.

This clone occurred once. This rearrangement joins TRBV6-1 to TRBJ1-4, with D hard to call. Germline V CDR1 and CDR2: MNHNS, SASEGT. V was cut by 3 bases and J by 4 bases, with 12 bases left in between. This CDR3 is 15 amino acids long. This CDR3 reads CASSESGSGNEKLFF. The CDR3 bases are TGTGCCAGCAGTGAGTCGGGTAGTGGTAATGAAAAACTGTTTTTT.

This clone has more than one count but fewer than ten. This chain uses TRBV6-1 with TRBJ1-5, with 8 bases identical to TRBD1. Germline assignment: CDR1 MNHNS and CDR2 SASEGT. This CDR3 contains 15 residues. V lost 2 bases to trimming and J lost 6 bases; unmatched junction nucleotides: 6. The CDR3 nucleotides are TGTGCCAGCAGTGAATTAGGACAGGGAGGTCAGCCCCAGCATTTT. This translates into CASSELGQGGQPQHF.

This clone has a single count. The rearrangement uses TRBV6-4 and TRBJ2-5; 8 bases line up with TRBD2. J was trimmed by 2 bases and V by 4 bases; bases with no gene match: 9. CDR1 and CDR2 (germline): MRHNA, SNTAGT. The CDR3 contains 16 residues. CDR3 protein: CASSASSREAQETQYF. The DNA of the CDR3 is TGTGCCAGCAGTGCCTCCTCGCGGGAGGCACAAGAGACCCAGTACTTC.

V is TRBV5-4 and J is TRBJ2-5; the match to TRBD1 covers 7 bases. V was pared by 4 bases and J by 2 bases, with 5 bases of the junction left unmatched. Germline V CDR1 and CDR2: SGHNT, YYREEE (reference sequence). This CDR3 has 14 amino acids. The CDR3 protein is CASSVPGQQETQYF. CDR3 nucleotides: TGTGCCAGCAGCGTCCCGGGACAGCAAGAGACCCAGTACTTC.